This T cell receptor (beta chain) was captured by sequencing in a study of shared clonotypes between healthy human individuals. General study findings and limits: Shared clonotypes: approximately 4.5% naive CD4, 3.5% to 4% naive CD8, about 2.5% memory CD4, 0.35% to 0.5% memory CD8. Tissue TCR repertoires likely differ from these blood-only repertoires.

This CDR3 is 12 amino acids long. Germline V gene data show CDR1 as SEHNR and CDR2 as FQNEAQ (reference sequence). In its sample, this clone was seen once. As yet, its antigen is unknown. The junction and the germline gene differ at one end; a read error may be behind it. Memory CD4+ cells were the fraction left after CD45RA+ naive selection. The protocol was immunoSEQ multiplex PCR, while the TCRdb copy is restricted to in-frame clones and leaves out a portion. The sample includes roughly 2.6 million clones, roughly 92% of them seen just once. The clonotype was recovered from a man younger than 35 in good health. Source material: naive CD4+ T cells sorted from blood. Subset denoted: CD45RA+ positively selected. The V and J genes are TRBV7-9 and TRBJ2-3, with D maybe TRBD1 (6 bases). CDR3 in amino acids: CLTGRTQDTQYF. In nucleotides, the CDR3 is TGCCTGACAGGTCGGACACAAGATACGCAGTATTTT.